The rows below give T cell receptor beta chains drawn from one sample of a study of cytomegalovirus exposure and HLA in healthy donors. Generated by immunoSEQ multiplex PCR, the TCRdb table keeps only in-frame clones and is missing some. Of 150,000 to 200,000 clones in the sample, more than 75% were seen once. Sequenced material: PBMCs. These TCRs come from a girl under three years old in good health and CMV-seronegative. Each CDR3 is given with its conserved first and last residue. D genes are given only for firm matches. Size values are once, few and many counts, or a class for expanded clones, and some rows have none.

cdr3_aa	cdr3_nt	d_call	v_call	j_call	clone_size
CASIRRDRGYGYTF	TGTGCCAGCATTAGGAGGGACAGGGGCTATGGCTACACCTTC	TRBD1	TRBV6-1	TRBJ1-2	NA
CASSVRTGAQPQHF	TGTGCCAGTAGTGTTAGGACAGGGGCTCAGCCCCAGCATTTT	TRBD1	TRBV19	TRBJ1-5	NA
CASSAGIPPREQFF	TGTGCCAGCAGCGCCGGGATCCCACCTCGAGAGCAGTTCTTC	NA	TRBV2	TRBJ2-1	NA
CASSDRSSGRRSGELFF	TGCGCCAGCAGTGACCGCTCTAGCGGGAGGCGCTCCGGGGAGCTGTTTTTT	TRBD2	TRBV10-1	TRBJ2-2	NA
CASSVNTNYGYTF	TGTGCCAGCAGCGTAAACACTAACTATGGCTACACCTTC	NA	TRBV27	TRBJ1-2	NA
CASSMGGGSYSPLHF	TGTGCCAGTAGTATGGGTGGGGGCTCCTATTCACCCCTCCACTTT	NA	TRBV19	TRBJ1-6	NA
CATSRSLAGGVGETQYF	TGTGCCACCAGCAGATCACTAGCGGGGGGGGTCGGAGAGACCCAGTACTTC	TRBD2	TRBV15	TRBJ2-5	once
CASSSSRGFQDRNEQFF	TGTGCCAGCAGTTCATCTCGGGGTTTCCAGGACCGTAATGAGCAGTTCTTC	NA	TRBV25-1	TRBJ2-1	NA
CASSLSAGRAQPQHF	TGTGCCAGCAGTTTATCCGCAGGGAGGGCTCAGCCCCAGCATTTT	NA	TRBV27	TRBJ1-5	few
CASSVTGGRETQYF	TGTGCCAGTAGTGTGACAGGGGGGCGAGAGACCCAGTACTTC	TRBD1	TRBV19	TRBJ2-5	NA
CASSLADRGRNTEAFF	TGCGCCAGCAGCTTGGCGGACAGGGGGCGGAACACTGAAGCTTTCTTT	TRBD1	TRBV5-1	TRBJ1-1	NA
CASSITISGSKIDEQYF	TGTGCCAGCAGCATTACTATTAGCGGGAGTAAGATCGACGAGCAGTACTTC	TRBD2	TRBV7-8	TRBJ2-7	NA
CASSLTSGYEQYF	TGTGCCAGCAGCTTGACTAGCGGCTACGAGCAGTACTTC	TRBD2	TRBV5-4	TRBJ2-7	NA
CASSHSSPGMRNIQYF	TGTGCCAGCAGCCACTCTTCCCCGGGGATGAGGAACATTCAGTACTTC	NA	TRBV11-3	TRBJ2-4	NA
CATSAVVGGEDYGQYF	TGTGCCACCAGCGCCGTCGTCGGGGGGGAAGACTACGGGCAGTACTTC	TRBD2	TRBV15	TRBJ2-7	NA
CASSQKRQGPYEQYF	TGCGCCAGCAGCCAGAAGAGACAGGGTCCCTACGAGCAGTACTTC	TRBD1	TRBV4-1	TRBJ2-7	NA
CASSLAGGLNEQFF	TGTGCCAGCAGTTTAGCGGGAGGGTTGAATGAGCAGTTCTTC	TRBD2	TRBV27	TRBJ2-1	NA
CASSQRGGDDGQETQYF	TGTGCCAGCAGCCAACGCGGGGGGGATGATGGACAAGAGACCCAGTACTTC	TRBD2	TRBV5-4	TRBJ2-5	NA
CASSELGRARNTIYF	TGTGCCAGCAGTGAACTTGGCAGGGCGAGGAACACCATATATTTT	NA	TRBV6-1	TRBJ1-3	NA
CASRLAGHYEQYF	TGTGCCAGCAGACTAGCGGGACACTACGAGCAGTACTTC	TRBD2	TRBV6-6	TRBJ2-7	NA
CASNKRHSHHQPQHF	TGTGCCAGCAACAAGAGACACAGCCACCATCAGCCCCAGCATTTT	NA	TRBV7-4	TRBJ1-5	few
CASSLRDRGPEGNTEAFF	TGCGCCAGCAGCTTACGGGACAGGGGCCCCGAGGGGAACACTGAAGCTTTCTTT	TRBD1	TRBV5-1	TRBJ1-1	once
CASSLAGVYEQYF	TGTGCCAGCAGCTTAGCGGGAGTTTACGAGCAGTACTTC	NA	TRBV7-2	TRBJ2-7	NA
CASSVEGGRGTEAFF	TGTGCCAGCAGCGTAGAGGGGGGGCGCGGCACTGAAGCTTTCTTT	NA	TRBV9	TRBJ1-1	NA
CSVSSGGQYYEQYF	TGCAGCGTTTCTTCGGGGGGGCAGTACTACGAGCAGTACTTC	TRBD2	TRBV29-1	TRBJ2-7	few
CASSESWTSGNYEQYF	TGTGCCAGCAGTGAGTCTTGGACTAGCGGAAACTACGAGCAGTACTTC	TRBD2	TRBV6-1	TRBJ2-7	NA
CASSVAPGGAEEQYF	TGTGCCAGCAGCGTAGCCCCCGGGGGGGCCGAGGAGCAGTACTTC	TRBD2	TRBV9	TRBJ2-7	NA
CASSLRAGALPYNEQFF	TGTGCCAGCAGCTTAAGGGCGGGGGCCTTACCCTACAATGAGCAGTTCTTC	NA	TRBV7-3	TRBJ2-1	NA
CASSPGTNYGYTF	TGTGCCAGCAGCCCGGGAACTAACTATGGCTACACCTTC	NA	TRBV5-6	TRBJ1-2	NA